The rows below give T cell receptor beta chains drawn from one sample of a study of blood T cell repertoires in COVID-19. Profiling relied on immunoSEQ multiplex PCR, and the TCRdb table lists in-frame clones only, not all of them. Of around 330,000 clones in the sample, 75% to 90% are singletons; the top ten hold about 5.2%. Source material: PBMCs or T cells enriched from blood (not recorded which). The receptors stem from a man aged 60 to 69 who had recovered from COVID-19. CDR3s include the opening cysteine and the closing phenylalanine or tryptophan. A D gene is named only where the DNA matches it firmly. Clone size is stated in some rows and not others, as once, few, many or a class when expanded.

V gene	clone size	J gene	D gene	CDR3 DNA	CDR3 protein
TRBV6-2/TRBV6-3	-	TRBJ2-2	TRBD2	TGTGCCAGCAGTTACTCGCTAGCGGGAGGGCCCAACACCGGGGAGCTGTTTTTT	CASSYSLAGGPNTGELFF
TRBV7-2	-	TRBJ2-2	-	TGTGCCAGCAGCTTTATCCTCCCGGGGGAGCTGTTTTTT	CASSFILPGELFF
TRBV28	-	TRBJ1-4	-	TGTGCCAGCAGTTTGTGGCAGCGGAGGGTCGAAAAACTGTTTTTT	CASSLWQRRVEKLFF
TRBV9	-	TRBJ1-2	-	TGTGCCAGCAGCGAGCCCCTCGACAGGCCACCTAACTATGGCTACACCTTC	CASSEPLDRPPNYGYTF
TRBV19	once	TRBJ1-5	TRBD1	TGTGCCAGTAGGCCAGACAGGGGGACTGGGAATCAGCCCCAGCATTTT	CASRPDRGTGNQPQHF
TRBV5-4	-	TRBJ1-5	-	TGTGCCAGCAGCTTGGACAGAAATAGCAATCAGCCCCAGCATTTT	CASSLDRNSNQPQHF
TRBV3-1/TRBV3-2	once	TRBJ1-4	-	TGTGCCAGCAGCCAAAGCCCCGGCCCACAGGGCTCGACTAATGAAAAACTGTTTTTT	CASSQSPGPQGSTNEKLFF
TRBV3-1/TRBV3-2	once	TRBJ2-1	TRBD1	TGTGCCAGCAGCCCGCCAGGGGGCGGAGGGTTCTTC	CASSPPGGGGFF
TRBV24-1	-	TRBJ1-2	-	TGTGCCACCAGTGAGCCGACAGTTAACTATGGCTACACCTTC	CATSEPTVNYGYTF
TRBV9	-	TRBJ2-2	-	TGTGCCAGCAGCCTCGGGCAGGGAAAGACCGGGGAGCTGTTTTTT	CASSLGQGKTGELFF
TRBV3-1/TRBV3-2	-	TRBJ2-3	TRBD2	TGTGCCAGCAGCCAAGGAAGTGGACTAGCTAGGGGGACCACAGATACGCAGTATTTT	CASSQGSGLARGTTDTQYF
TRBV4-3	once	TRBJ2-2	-	TGCGCCAGCAGCCCGAATGTGCGGCAGGGAAGGGAGCTGTTTTTT	CASSPNVRQGRELFF
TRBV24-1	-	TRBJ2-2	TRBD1	TGTGCCACCAGTGATCCCGGGACAGGGGTCACCGGGGAGCTGTTTTTT	CATSDPGTGVTGELFF
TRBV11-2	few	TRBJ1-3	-	TGTGCCAGCAGCACTAATTATCAGGGAAACACCATATATTTT	CASSTNYQGNTIYF
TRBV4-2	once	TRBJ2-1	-	TGTGCCAGCAGCCAAGATTCCGCCAGGGGCATTGTCTATGAGCAGTTCTTC	CASSQDSARGIVYEQFF
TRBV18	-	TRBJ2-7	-	TGTGCCAGCTCAGGGCGCTCAGACTACGAGCAGTACTTC	CASSGRSDYEQYF
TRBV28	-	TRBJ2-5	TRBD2	TGTGCCAGCAGCCTCGTAAGACTAGCTCAGGAGACCCAGTACTTC	CASSLVRLAQETQYF
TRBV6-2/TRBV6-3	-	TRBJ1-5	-	TGTGCCAGCAGTTACTCAGGGGGAGTACAGCCCCAGCATTTT	CASSYSGGVQPQHF